The rows below give T cell receptor beta chains drawn from one sample of a study of T cell responses to AZD1222 COVID-19 vaccine. The table came from immunoSEQ multiplex PCR; TCRdb's copy has only in-frame clones and leaves some out. Of about 140,000 clones listed, more than 70% are singletons. The sequences come from peripheral blood, collected 28 days after the second AZD1222 dose. The receptors stem from an adult who received the AZD1222 COVID-19 vaccine. Both conserved end residues are trimmed from each CDR3. Expanded clones are given a class, and other clones once, few, many or no size at all.

clone_size v_call cdr3_length cdr3_aa
- TRBV2 13 ASMRGARTVEAQH
once TRBV27 13 ASSLRQGLYNEQF
- TRBV28 14 ASSSRVALEGNTIY
- TRBV10-3 10 ATAGRTGELF
- TRBV7-4 13 ASQVDRSRPDTQY
- TRBV7-2 11 ASSLSGNTEAF
- TRBV4-3 15 ASSQEFGQGSTDTQY
- TRBV4-3 14 ASSQGLFGEENIQY
once TRBV5-1 14 ASSAGSGASTDTQY
once TRBV9 15 ASSALGLAGYTGELF
- TRBV28 13 ASNPGFTPYNEQF
- TRBV19 12 ASSRVTGANVLT
once TRBV7-9 12 ASRTGLNGDEQF
- TRBV28 14 ASSLYRDVGGTEAF
- TRBV28 14 ASSFIRTGANQPQH
few TRBV7-3 15 ASSLGVGLARTNEQF
- TRBV4-2 13 ASSPRGANNEKLF
- TRBV6-5 12 ASRTWSSYNEQF
- TRBV30 16 AWSVKVALSGGFNEQF
few TRBV30 13 AWTTRDRPFYGYT
few TRBV27 12 ASSGGGVGETQY
- TRBV6-5 14 ASSSGTGGLNTEAF
once TRBV18 13 ASSLDRVTGEKLF
- TRBV12-1 16 ASSSGLAGGRGQETQY
- TRBV3-1/TRBV3-2 12 ASSQDFQFQPQH
- TRBV5-1 10 ASSLNRGELF
- TRBV27 13 ASRLEASGYNEQF
- TRBV11-2 12 ASSLISGRYEQF
- TRBV10-1 11 ASSGGTTYEQY
- TRBV2 11 ASTRDRERPLH
- TRBV11-2 10 ASSLEVNTQY
- TRBV5-6 11 ASSFTAHNEQF
- TRBV27 13 ASSLSRGGYNEQF
few TRBV7-9 15 ASSPGWASGGTDTQY